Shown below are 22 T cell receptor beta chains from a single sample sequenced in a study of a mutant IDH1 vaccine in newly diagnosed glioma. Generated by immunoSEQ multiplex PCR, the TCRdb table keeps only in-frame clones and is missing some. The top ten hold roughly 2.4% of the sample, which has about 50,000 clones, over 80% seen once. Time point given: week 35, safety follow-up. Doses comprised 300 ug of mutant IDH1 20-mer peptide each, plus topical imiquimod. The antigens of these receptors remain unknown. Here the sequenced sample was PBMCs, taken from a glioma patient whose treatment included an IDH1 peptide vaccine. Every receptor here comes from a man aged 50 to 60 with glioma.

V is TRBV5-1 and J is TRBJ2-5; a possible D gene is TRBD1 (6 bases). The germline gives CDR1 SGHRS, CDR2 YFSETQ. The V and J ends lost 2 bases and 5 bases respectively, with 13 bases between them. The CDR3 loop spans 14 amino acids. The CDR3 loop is CASSFPGAGETQYF. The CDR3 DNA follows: TGCGCCAGCAGCTTCCCAGGGGCCGGTGAGACCCAGTACTTC. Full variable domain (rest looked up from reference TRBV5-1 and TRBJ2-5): KAGVTQTPRYLIKTRGQQVTLSCSPISGHRSVSWYQQTPGQGLQFLFEYFSETQRNKGNFPGRFSGRQFSNSRSEMNVSTLELGDSALYLCASSFPGAGETQYFGPGTRLLVL.

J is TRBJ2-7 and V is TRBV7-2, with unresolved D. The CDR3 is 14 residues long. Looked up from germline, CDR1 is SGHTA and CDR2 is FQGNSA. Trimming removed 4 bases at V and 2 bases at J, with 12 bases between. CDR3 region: CASSSRTSAYEQYF. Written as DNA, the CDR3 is TGTGCCAGCAGCTCTCGGACGTCTGCCTACGAGCAGTACTTC.

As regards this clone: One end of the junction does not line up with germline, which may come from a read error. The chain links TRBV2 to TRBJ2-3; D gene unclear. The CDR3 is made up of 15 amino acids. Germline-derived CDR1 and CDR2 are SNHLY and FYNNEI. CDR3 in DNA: TGTGCCAGCAGAGAAGTAAGCGCCCCCACAGATACGCAGTATTTT. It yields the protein CASREVSAPTDTQYF.

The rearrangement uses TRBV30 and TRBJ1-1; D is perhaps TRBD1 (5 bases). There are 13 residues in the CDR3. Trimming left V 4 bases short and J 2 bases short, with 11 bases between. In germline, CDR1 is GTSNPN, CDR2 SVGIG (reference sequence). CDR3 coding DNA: TGTGCCTGGACCACGACAGACAACACTGAAGCTTTCTTT. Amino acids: CAWTTTDNTEAFF.

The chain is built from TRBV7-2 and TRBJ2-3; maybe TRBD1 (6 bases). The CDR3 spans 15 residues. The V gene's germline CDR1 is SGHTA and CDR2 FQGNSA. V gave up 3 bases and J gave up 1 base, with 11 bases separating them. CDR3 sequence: CASSFGSGGTDTQYF. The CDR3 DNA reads TGTGCCAGCAGCTTTGGGTCAGGGGGCACAGATACGCAGTATTTT. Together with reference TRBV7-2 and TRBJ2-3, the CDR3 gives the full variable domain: GAGVSQSPSNKVTEKGKDVELRCDPISGHTALYWYRQSLGQGLEFLIYFQGNSAPDKSGLPSDRFSAERTGGSVSTLTIQRTQQEDSAVYLCASSFGSGGTDTQYFGPGTRLTVL.

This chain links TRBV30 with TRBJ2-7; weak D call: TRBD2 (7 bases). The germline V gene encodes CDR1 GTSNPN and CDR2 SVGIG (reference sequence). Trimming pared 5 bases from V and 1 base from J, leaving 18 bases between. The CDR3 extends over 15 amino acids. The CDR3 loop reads CAWGLFGGRSYEQYF. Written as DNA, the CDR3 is TGTGCCTGGGGCCTGTTCGGGGGGCGGTCCTACGAGCAGTACTTC.

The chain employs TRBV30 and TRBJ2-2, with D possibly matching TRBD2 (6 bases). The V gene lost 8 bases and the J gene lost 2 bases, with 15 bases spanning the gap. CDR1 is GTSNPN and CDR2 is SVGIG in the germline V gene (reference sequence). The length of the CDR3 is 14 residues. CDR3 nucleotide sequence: TGTGCCAGGGTGGTAGGGACTAACACCGGGGAGCTGTTTTTT. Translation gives CARVVGTNTGELFF.

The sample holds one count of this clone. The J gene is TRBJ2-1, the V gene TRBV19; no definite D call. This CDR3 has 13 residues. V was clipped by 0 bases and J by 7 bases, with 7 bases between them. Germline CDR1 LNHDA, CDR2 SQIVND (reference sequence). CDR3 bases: TGTGCCAGTAGTATAGACCTGGGGAATGAGCAGTTCTTC. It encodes CASSIDLGNEQFF.

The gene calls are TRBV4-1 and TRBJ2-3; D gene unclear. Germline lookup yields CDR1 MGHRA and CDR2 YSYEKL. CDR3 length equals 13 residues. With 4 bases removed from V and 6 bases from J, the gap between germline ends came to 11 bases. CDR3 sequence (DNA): TGCGCCAGCAGCCGTGACCCACGGGATACGCAGTATTTT. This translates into CASSRDPRDTQYF.

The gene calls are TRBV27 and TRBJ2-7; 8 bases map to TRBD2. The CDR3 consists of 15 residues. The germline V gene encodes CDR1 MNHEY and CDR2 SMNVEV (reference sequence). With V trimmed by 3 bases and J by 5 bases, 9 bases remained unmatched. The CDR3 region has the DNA TGTGCCAGCAGTTTTGGGACTAGGGGTTTCGACGAGCAGTACTTC. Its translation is CASSFGTRGFDEQYF.

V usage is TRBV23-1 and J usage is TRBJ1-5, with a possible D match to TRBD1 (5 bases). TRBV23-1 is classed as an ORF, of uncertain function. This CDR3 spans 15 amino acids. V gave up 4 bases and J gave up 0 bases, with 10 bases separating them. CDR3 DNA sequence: TGCGCCAGCAGTCGGGGACCTTCTAGCAATCAGCCCCAGCATTTT. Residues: CASSRGPSSNQPQHF.

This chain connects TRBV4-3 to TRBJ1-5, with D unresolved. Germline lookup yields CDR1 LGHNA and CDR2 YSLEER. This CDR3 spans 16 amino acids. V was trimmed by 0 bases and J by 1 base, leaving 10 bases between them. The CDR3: CASSQDGLGSNQPQHF. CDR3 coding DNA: TGCGCCAGCAGCCAAGATGGTCTGGGAAGCAATCAGCCCCAGCATTTT.

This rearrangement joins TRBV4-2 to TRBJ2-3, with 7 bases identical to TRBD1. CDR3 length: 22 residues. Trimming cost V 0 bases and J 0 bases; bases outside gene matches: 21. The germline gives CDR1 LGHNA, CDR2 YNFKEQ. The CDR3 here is CASSQDPRMGTAFNPSTDTQYF. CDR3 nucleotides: TGTGCCAGCAGCCAAGACCCGCGAATGGGGACAGCTTTCAACCCTAGCACAGATACGCAGTATTTT.

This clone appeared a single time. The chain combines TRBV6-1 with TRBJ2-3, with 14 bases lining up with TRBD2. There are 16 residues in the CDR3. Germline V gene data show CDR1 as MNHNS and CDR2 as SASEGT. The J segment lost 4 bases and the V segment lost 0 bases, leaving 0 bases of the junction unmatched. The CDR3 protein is CASSEAGLAGADTQYF. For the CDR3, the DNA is TGTGCCAGCAGTGAAGCGGGACTAGCGGGGGCAGATACGCAGTATTTT.

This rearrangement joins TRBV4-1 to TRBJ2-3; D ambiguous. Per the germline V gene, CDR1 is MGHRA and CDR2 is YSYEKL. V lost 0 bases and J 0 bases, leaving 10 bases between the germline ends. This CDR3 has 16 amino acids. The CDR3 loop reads CASSQEGHPSTDTQYF. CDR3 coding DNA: TGCGCCAGCAGCCAAGAAGGTCACCCTAGCACAGATACGCAGTATTTT.

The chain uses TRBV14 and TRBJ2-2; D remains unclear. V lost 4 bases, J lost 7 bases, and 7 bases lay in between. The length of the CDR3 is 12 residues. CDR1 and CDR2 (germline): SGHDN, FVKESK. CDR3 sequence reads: CASSPPVGELFF. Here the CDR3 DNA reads TGTGCCAGCAGCCCGCCTGTCGGGGAGCTGTTTTTT.

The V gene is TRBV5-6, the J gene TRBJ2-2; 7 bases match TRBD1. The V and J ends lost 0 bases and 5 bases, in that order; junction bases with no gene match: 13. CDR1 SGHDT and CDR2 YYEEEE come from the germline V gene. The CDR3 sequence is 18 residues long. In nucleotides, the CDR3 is TGTGCCAGCAGCTTGGCCCTCGACAGGGCCAGGAGGACCGGGGAGCTGTTTTTT. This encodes CASSLALDRARRTGELFF.

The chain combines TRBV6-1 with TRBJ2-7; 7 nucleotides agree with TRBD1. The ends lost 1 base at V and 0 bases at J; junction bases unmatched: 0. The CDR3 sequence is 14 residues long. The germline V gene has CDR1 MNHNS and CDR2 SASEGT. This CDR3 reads CASSEGDSSYEQYF. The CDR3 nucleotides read TGTGCCAGCAGTGAAGGGGACAGCTCCTACGAGCAGTACTTC.

The CDR3 sequence: CASSQILRGRNNEKLFF. CDR3 nucleotide sequence: TGCGCCAGCAGCCAGATCCTAAGGGGACGGAATAATGAAAAACTGTTTTTT. The chain carries TRBV4-1 and TRBJ1-4; possibly TRBD1 for D (5 bases). CDR1 and CDR2 (germline): MGHRA, YSYEKL. The V gene lost 3 bases and the J gene lost 4 bases, with 18 bases spanning the gap. The CDR3 totals 17 residues.

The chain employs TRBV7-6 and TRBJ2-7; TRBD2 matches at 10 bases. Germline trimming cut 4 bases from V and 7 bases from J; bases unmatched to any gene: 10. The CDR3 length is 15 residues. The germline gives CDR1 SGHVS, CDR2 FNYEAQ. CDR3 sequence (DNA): TGTGCCAGCAGCTCTGCAGCGGGAGGGTGGGGTGAGCAGTACTTC. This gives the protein CASSSAAGGWGEQYF.

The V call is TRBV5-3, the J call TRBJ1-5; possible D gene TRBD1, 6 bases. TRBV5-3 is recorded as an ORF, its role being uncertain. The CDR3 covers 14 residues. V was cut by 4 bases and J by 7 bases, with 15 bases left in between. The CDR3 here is CARSRRGFHQPQHF. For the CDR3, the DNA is TGTGCCAGAAGCCGGAGGGGGTTCCACCAGCCCCAGCATTTT.

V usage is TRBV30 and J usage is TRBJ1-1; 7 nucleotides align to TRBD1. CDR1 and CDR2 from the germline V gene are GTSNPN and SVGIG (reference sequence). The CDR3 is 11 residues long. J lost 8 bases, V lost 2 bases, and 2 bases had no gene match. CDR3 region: CAWSQQGEAFF. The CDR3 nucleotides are TGTGCCTGGAGTCAACAGGGGGAAGCTTTCTTT.